Sequencing of this TCR beta chain was carried out in a study of Ad26.COV2.S vaccination and SARS-CoV-2 variants. Treatment denoted: around 19 received Ad26.COV2.S at low or high dose, single or two shots; about 5 received placebo; per-sample allocation not given. Sampling took place 63 days after the first vaccine or placebo injection. Study-level points and caveats: There was a possibility that the TCR breadth and depth analyses underestimated total T cell responses.

The CDR3 totals 13 residues. With 4 bases removed from V and 3 bases from J, the gap between germline ends came to 6 bases. CDR1 and CDR2 (germline): SNHLY, FYNNEI. Remarks on this clone: Antigen: not known.

Here immunoSEQ multiplex PCR was the method, and the copy in TCRdb shows in-frame clones only, minus some. Among about 420,000 clones listed, 88% were seen once. This chain links TRBV2 with TRBJ2-2; D is unresolved. The sequencing used peripheral blood, collected in a trial of Ad26.COV2.S vaccine versus placebo. This receptor was obtained from a person aged 18-60 years who received the Ad26.COV2.S COVID-19 vaccine or a placebo. The CDR3 sequence is CASSALYTGELFF. The CDR3 region has the DNA TGTGCCAGCAGTGCCCTGTACACCGGGGAGCTGTTTTTT.